These 20 T cell receptor beta chains were all obtained from the same sample, sequenced in a study of T-cell reconstitution after alpha-beta-depleted transplantation in children. Preparation of the TCRbeta library was carried out with unique molecular identifiers. One entry per CDR3 protein, called by TCRdb with MiXCR from the PCR reads. This sample has 350,000 to 450,000 distinct CDR3 sequences, with less than 15% found just once. Sequencing used PBMCs, obtained from the stem cell graft. These receptors originate from a human donor who donated a stem cell graft to a child with Fanconi anemia.

This clonotype was observed a handful of times. The chain is built from TRBV12-3 or TRBV12-4 and TRBJ1-1, with 8 positions matching TRBD1. V was clipped by 0 bases and J by 4 bases; unmatched bases: 19. This CDR3 spans 20 amino acids. The CDR3, as DNA: TGTGCCAGCAGTTTAGCCTGGGCGGCAGGGGGCGCGTATATGGGCACTGAAGCTTTCTTT. It is translated as CASSLAWAAGGAYMGTEAFF.

In this sample, this clonotype turned up a few times. The V gene is TRBV12-3 or TRBV12-4, the J gene TRBJ1-1; D is perhaps TRBD1 (6 bases). This CDR3 spans 13 amino acids. V lost 9 bases, J lost 6 bases, and 17 bases lay in between. The CDR3 reads CASGSRQEAEAFF. In DNA, the CDR3 is TGTGCCAGTGGGTCTAGACAGGAGGCTGAAGCTTTCTTT.

This clonotype was observed many times. The J gene is TRBJ2-1, the V gene TRBV5-1; D gene uncertain. The V gene's germline CDR1 is SGHRS and CDR2 YFSETQ. The CDR3 totals 13 residues. V gave up 4 bases and J gave up 1 base, with 6 bases separating them. DNA of the CDR3: TGCGCCAGCAGCATGCCTTCCTACAATGAGCAGTTCTTC. This encodes CASSMPSYNEQFF.

In this sample, this clonotype turned up many times. V gene TRBV2 combines with J gene TRBJ2-1, with unresolved D. V was trimmed by 4 bases and J by 4 bases, leaving 29 bases between them. Germline assignment: CDR1 SNHLY and CDR2 FYNNEI. The CDR3 sequence is 20 residues long. The CDR3 coding sequence is TGTGCCAGCAGTGGAGAGATGAACCCCGCTCCGTACAAGGAATACAATGAGCAGTTCTTC. The encoded protein is CASSGEMNPAPYKEYNEQFF.

Comments on this clonotype: Relative to the germline gene, one junction end is altered; a read error may explain this. The chain links TRBV20-1 to TRBJ2-5, with D maybe TRBD2 (6 bases). CDR1 DFQATT and CDR2 SNEGSKA come from the germline V gene (reference sequence). The CDR3 contains 12 residues. Here the CDR3 reads CSARGLAETQYF. CDR3 bases: TGCAGTGCGAGAGGCCTAGCGGAGACCCAGTACTTC.

This clonotype came up a few times. The chain combines TRBV5-7 with TRBJ1-2; 10 nucleotides match TRBD1. TRBV5-7 is noted as an ORF with a role that remains uncertain. V gave up 3 bases and J gave up 4 bases; unmatched junction bases: 12. The length of the CDR3 is 17 residues. The CDR3 DNA sequence: TGTGCCAGCAGCTCGAAACGCAGGACAGGGGGTGCCTATGGCTACACCTTC. Its translation: CASSSKRRTGGAYGYTF.

There are a few counts of this clonotype. The chain joins TRBV29-1 to TRBJ2-1, with 9 bases lining up with TRBD1. V shed 7 bases and J 7 bases; nucleotides not matched to a gene: 11. The CDR3 contains 14 residues. Germline loops: CDR1 SQVTM, CDR2 ANQGSEA. The CDR3: CSATPGQGMNEQFF. The DNA for the CDR3 is TGCAGCGCCACTCCGGGACAGGGAATGAATGAGCAGTTCTTC.

This chain links TRBV4-2 with TRBJ2-7; a possible D gene is TRBD2 (5 bases). This CDR3 contains 12 residues. Germline CDR1 LGHNA, CDR2 YNFKEQ. The V end was cut by 8 bases, the J end by 2 bases, with 10 bases between. The CDR3 DNA reads TGTGCCAGCGGCCGAGGGACCTACGAGCAGTACGTC. This encodes CASGRGTYEQYV.

This clonotype occurred a few times. V usage is TRBV3-1 and J usage is TRBJ1-1; D might be TRBD1 (6 bases). The ends were cut back, 5 bases at V and 5 bases at J, with 9 bases in the middle. Germline CDR1 is LGHDT and CDR2 is YNNKEL (reference sequence). The CDR3 is 12 amino acids. CDR3 amino acids: CASSSTGTEAFF. The CDR3 DNA reads TGTGCCAGCAGCTCGACAGGAACTGAAGCTTTCTTT.

There are many counts of this clonotype. The chain employs TRBV10-1 and TRBJ2-3, with 9 bases lining up with TRBD2. The V segment lost 5 bases and the J segment 2 bases; nucleotides outside the gene matches: 5. The CDR3 runs 15 residues. Germline lookup yields CDR1 WNHNN and CDR2 SYGVQD (reference sequence). The CDR3 coding sequence is TGCGCCAGCAGTCGGACTAGCGCGAACACAGATACGCAGTATTTT. This codes for CASSRTSANTDTQYF.

This clonotype was picked up many times. The chain links TRBV5-6 to TRBJ2-5; perhaps TRBD2 as D (6 bases). CDR3 length equals 14 residues. V lost 1 base to trimming and J lost 2 bases, with 9 bases between them. Germline V gives CDR1 SGHDT, CDR2 YYEEEE. The CDR3 protein is CASSLWGEQETQYF. DNA for the CDR3: TGTGCCAGCAGCTTGTGGGGGGAACAAGAGACCCAGTACTTC.

V gene TRBV7-2 combines with J gene TRBJ2-2; no firm D call. Germline V gives CDR1 SGHTA, CDR2 FQGNSA. Trimming took off 5 bases at V and 5 bases at J, with 12 bases between the two ends. This CDR3 has 14 residues. In DNA, the CDR3 is TGTGCCAGCAGCCCAGAACGAAATACCGGGGAGCTGTTTTTT. Translating gives CASSPERNTGELFF.

This clonotype turned up a few times. This rearrangement joins TRBV7-8 to TRBJ1-1; no definite D call. This CDR3 is 15 amino acids long. Germline assignment: CDR1 SGHVS and CDR2 FQNEAQ. The V end lost 1 base, the J end lost 0 bases, and 9 bases lay between the germline ends. CDR3 sequence reads: CASSLEAGMNTEAFF. Written as DNA, the CDR3 is TGTGCCAGCAGCTTAGAAGCAGGTATGAACACTGAAGCTTTCTTT.

The genes are TRBV12-3 or TRBV12-4 and TRBJ2-5; weak D call: TRBD1 (6 bases). V lost 6 bases and J 3 bases, leaving 14 bases between the germline ends. CDR3 size: 14 residues. CDR3 coding DNA: TGTGCCAGCAGCCCCAGGACAGAGAAAGAGACCCAGTACTTC. It yields the protein CASSPRTEKETQYF.

The gene calls are TRBV15 and TRBJ2-1; 7 positions agree with TRBD2. In germline, CDR1 is LNHNV, CDR2 YYDKDF (reference sequence). Trimming at V came to 0 bases and at J to 4 bases, leaving 3 bases not matched to a gene. CDR3 length: 15 amino acids. CDR3 loop: CATSRDKGLYNEQFF. The CDR3 bases are TGTGCCACCAGCAGAGATAAGGGACTATACAATGAGCAGTTCTTC. Full variable domain (remainder filled in from reference TRBV15 and TRBJ2-1): DAMVIQNPRYQVTQFGKPVTLSCSQTLNHNVMYWYQQKSSQAPKLLFHYYDKDFNNEADTPDNFQSRRPNTSFCFLDIRSPGLGDTAMYLCATSRDKGLYNEQFFGPGTRLTVL.

This rearrangement joins TRBV7-9 to TRBJ1-5; D gene uncertain. The tail of the sequence fits TRBJ2-3 better, so the J call may be wrong. The CDR3 loop spans 12 amino acids. Germline V gives CDR1 SEHNR, CDR2 FQNEAQ (reference sequence). The CDR3 bases are TGTGCCAGCAGCTTAGATGCTCAGCCCCAGTATTTT. It encodes CASSLDAQPQYF.

V gene TRBV12-3 or TRBV12-4 combines with J gene TRBJ1-2; 12 bases align to TRBD1. CDR3 length equals 16 residues. After removal of 5 bases from V and 3 bases from J, the junction contained 7 bases not matched to a gene. CDR3 bases: TGTGCCAGCAGTCTTGCCGGGACAGGGGGCGACTATGGCTACACCTTC. This translates into CASSLAGTGGDYGYTF.

The gene calls are TRBV5-1 and TRBJ2-1; TRBD1 aligns across 8 bases. This CDR3 comprises 18 residues. The germline V gene has CDR1 SGHRS and CDR2 YFSETQ. V shed 4 bases and J 1 base; nucleotides not matched to a gene: 13. The CDR3 loop reads CASSRGQAATFSYNEQFF. The CDR3 nucleotides are TGCGCCAGCAGCCGGGGACAGGCCGCGACCTTTTCCTACAATGAGCAGTTCTTC.

The chain links TRBV5-5 to TRBJ2-7, with D possibly TRBD1 on 6 matching bases. The CDR3 is 13 amino acids. V was trimmed by 1 base and J by 6 bases, leaving 11 bases between them. Germline V gene sequence: CDR1 SGHKS, CDR2 YYEKEE (reference sequence). The CDR3 here is CASSLIRGSEQYV. CDR3 in DNA: TGTGCCAGCAGCTTGATCAGGGGTAGCGAGCAGTACGTC.

A few counts support this clonotype. This chain joins TRBV29-1 and TRBJ2-7, with a possible D match to TRBD1 (6 bases). Trimming left V 5 bases short and J 0 bases short, with 14 bases between. Germline lookup yields CDR1 SQVTM and CDR2 ANQGSEA. This CDR3 is 14 amino acids long. Here the CDR3 reads CSVSDRTFSYEQYF. The CDR3 DNA follows: TGCAGCGTTTCGGACAGAACTTTCTCCTACGAGCAGTACTTC.